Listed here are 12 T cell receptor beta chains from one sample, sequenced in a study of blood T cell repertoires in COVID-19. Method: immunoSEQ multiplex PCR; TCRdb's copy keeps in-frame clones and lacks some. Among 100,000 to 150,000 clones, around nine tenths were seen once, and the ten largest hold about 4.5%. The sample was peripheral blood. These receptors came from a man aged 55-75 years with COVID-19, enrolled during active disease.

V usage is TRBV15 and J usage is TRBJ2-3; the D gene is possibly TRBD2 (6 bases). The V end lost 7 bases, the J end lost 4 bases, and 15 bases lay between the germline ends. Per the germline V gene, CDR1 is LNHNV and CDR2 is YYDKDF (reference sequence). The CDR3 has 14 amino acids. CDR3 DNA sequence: TGTGCCACCACCCTTGTGGGGGGTTCAGATACGCAGTATTTT. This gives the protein CATTLVGGSDTQYF. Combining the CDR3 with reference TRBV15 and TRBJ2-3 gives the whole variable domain DAMVIQNPRYQVTQFGKPVTLSCSQTLNHNVMYWYQQKSSQAPKLLFHYYDKDFNNEADTPDNFQSRRPNTSFCFLDIRSPGLGDTAMYLCATTLVGGSDTQYFGPGTRLTVL.

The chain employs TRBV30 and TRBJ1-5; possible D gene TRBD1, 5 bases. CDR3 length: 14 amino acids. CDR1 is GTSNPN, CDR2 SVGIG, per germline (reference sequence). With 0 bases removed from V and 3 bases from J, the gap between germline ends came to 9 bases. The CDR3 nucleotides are TGTGCCTGGAGTGTAGGGGAAGCCAATCAGCCCCAGCATTTT. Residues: CAWSVGEANQPQHF.

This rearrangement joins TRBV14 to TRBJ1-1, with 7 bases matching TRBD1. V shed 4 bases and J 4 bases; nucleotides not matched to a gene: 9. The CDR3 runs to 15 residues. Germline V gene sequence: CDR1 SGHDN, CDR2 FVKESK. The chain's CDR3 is CASSREVRGLTEAFF. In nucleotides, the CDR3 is TGTGCCAGCAGCCGAGAAGTAAGGGGGCTCACTGAAGCTTTCTTT.

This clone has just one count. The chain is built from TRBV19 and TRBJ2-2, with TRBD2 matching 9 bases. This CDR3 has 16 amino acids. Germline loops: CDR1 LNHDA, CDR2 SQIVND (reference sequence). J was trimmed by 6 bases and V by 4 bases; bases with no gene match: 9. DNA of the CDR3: TGTGCCAGTAGTAAGCTAGCGGGGCGCATTTCCGGGGAGCTGTTTTTT. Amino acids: CASSKLAGRISGELFF.

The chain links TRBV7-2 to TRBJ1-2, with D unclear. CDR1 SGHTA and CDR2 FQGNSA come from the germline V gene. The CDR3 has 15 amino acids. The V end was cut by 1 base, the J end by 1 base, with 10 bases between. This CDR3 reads CASSLVLAHNYGYTF. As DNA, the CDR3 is TGTGCCAGCAGCTTAGTATTGGCACATAACTATGGCTACACCTTC.

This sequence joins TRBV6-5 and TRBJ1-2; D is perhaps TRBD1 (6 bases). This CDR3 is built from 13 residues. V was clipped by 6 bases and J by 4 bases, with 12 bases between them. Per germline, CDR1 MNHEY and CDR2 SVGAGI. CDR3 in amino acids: CASRQDRLYGYTF. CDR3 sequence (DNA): TGTGCCAGCAGACAAGACAGGCTCTATGGCTACACCTTC.

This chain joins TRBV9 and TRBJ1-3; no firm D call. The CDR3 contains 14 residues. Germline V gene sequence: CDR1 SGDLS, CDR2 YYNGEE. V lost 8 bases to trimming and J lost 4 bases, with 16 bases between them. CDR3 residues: CASSSDPRGNTIYF. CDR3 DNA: TGTGCCAGTTCCTCTGATCCGAGGGGAAACACCATATATTTT.

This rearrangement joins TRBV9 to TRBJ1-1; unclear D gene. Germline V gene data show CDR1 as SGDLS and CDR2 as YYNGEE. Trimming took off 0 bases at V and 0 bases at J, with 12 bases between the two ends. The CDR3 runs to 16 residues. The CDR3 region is CASSVGTEFMNTEAFF. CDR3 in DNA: TGTGCCAGCAGCGTAGGTACAGAATTCATGAACACTGAAGCTTTCTTT.

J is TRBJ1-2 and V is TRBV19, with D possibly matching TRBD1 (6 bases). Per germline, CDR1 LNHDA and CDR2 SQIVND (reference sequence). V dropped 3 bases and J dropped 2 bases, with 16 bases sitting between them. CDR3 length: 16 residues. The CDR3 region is CASSMGLRGLNYGYTF. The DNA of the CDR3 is TGTGCCAGTAGTATGGGGCTCAGGGGTCTCAACTATGGCTACACCTTC.

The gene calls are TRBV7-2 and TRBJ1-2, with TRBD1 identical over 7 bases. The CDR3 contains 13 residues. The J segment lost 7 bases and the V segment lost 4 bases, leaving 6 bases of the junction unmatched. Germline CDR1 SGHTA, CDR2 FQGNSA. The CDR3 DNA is TGTGCCAGCAGCTGGAACCACAGGGGTGGCTACACCTTC. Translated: CASSWNHRGGYTF. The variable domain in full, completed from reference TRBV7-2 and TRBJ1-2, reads GAGVSQSPSNKVTEKGKDVELRCDPISGHTALYWYRQSLGQGLEFLIYFQGNSAPDKSGLPSDRFSAERTGGSVSTLTIQRTQQEDSAVYLCASSWNHRGGYTFGSGTRLTVV.

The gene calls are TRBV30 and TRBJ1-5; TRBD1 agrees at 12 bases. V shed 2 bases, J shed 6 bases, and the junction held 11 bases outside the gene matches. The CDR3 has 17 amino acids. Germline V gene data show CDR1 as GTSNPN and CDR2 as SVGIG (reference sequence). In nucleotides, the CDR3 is TGTGCCTGGAGTTCCCGGGACAGGGGGCAAGTAGGTCAGCCCCAGCATTTT. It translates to CAWSSRDRGQVGQPQHF.

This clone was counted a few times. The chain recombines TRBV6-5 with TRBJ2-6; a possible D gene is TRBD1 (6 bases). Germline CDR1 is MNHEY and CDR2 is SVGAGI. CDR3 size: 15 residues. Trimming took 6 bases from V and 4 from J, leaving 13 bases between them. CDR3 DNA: TGTGCCAGCAGACGACAGGCCTCCGGGGCCAACGTCCTGACTTTC. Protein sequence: CASRRQASGANVLTF.